This entry is about one TCR beta chain. The target antigen is unknown. This record comes from a study of CD4+ T cells in melanoma. Trimming pared 4 bases from V and 0 bases from J, leaving 14 bases between. Per the germline V gene, CDR1 is SGHNT and CDR2 is YYREEE (reference sequence). CDR3 length: 15 residues. Points from the study as a whole: CD8+ T cell, macrophage and B cell function reportedly correlated with neoantigen-specific CD4+ T cells. Reportedly, melanoma neoantigen-specific CD4+ T cells showed varied differentiation states.

TCRdb's table, derived via immunoSEQ multiplex PCR, lists solely in-frame clones and lacks some. The top ten hold approximately 10% of the sample, which has some 13,000 clones, less than 85% seen once. This chain uses TRBV5-4 with TRBJ2-7; D might be TRBD2 (6 bases). This receptor was obtained from a human donor with melanoma. The sequenced sample consisted of cells from a culture (not recorded whether cultured in vitro). CDR3 DNA: TGTGCCAGCAGCGGGGGACTCAGGAGCTCCTACGAGCAGTACTTC. It yields the protein CASSGGLRSSYEQYF.